This entry features one T cell receptor (beta chain) sequence. This sequence may be a read error, since a much larger clone differs from it by one base. Lacking the conserved final phenylalanine or tryptophan, this CDR3 likely reflects a read error. Ages of hyperthyroidism patients ran from 18 to 65, and their diagnoses were new, under 2 months' duration. Patients with other autoimmune diseases, uncontrolled infections, pregnancy or lactation were excluded. Serum thyroxine and TRAb, along with clinical symptoms, thyroid ultrasound and orbital computed tomography, were what diagnosis relied on. The CDR3 spans 12 residues. Trimming took 5 bases from V and 5 from J, leaving 9 bases between them. Germline V lookup: CDR1 SNHLY, CDR2 FYNNEI. These data originate in a study of Graves' ophthalmopathy and Graves' hyperthyroidism. The authors amplified TCR beta CDR3 regions from RNA transcripts. First-round RT-PCR employed HTBI primers, with a second-round multiplex PCR after it. TCRdb re-called the multiplex PCR reads through MiXCR, storing one row per CDR3 protein. The sample has hundreds of thousands of distinct CDR3 sequences; under 25% are singletons.

This clonotype was sampled from a woman between 18 and 29 years old with stable Graves' hyperthyroidism. The sequencing input was peripheral blood. The V call is TRBV2, the J call TRBJ1-2; D ambiguous. The DNA of the CDR3 is TGTGCCAGCAGTCCAAATCCATATGGCTACACCTAC. Residues: CASSPNPYGYTY.